Listed below are T cell receptor beta chains from one sample, sequenced in a study of blood T cell repertoires in COVID-19. TCRdb keeps only in-frame clones here, not all; method: immunoSEQ multiplex PCR. The sample contains around 75,000 clones, 88% of which appear only once. Sequencing was performed on peripheral blood. The source of these receptors is a human donor in a cohort sampled during active COVID-19. CDR3s include the opening cysteine and the closing phenylalanine or tryptophan. Fields, in order: V gene, clone size, D gene, J gene, CDR3 protein, CDR3 DNA. The D gene is left open where the match is weak. Clone size is shown for a subset of rows, as once, few, many or a class of expanded clone.

>TRBV19|-|TRBD1|TRBJ1-2
CASNPTTGGRGYTF
TGTGCCAGTAACCCAACGACAGGGGGCCGGGGCTACACCTTC
>TRBV4-2|-|-|TRBJ2-2
CASSQERGYTGELFF
TGTGCCAGCAGCCAAGAGAGAGGATACACCGGGGAGCTGTTTTTT
>TRBV6-5|-|TRBD1|TRBJ1-2
CASSHGQGNYGYTF
TGTGCCAGCAGCCACGGACAGGGGAACTATGGCTACACCTTC
>TRBV7-2|few|-|TRBJ1-6
CASSLGGQGGSSPLHF
TGTGCCAGCAGCTTAGGGGGCCAGGGAGGTTCATCACCCCTCCACTTT
>TRBV7-3|-|-|TRBJ2-3
CASSPSLVSTDTQYF
TGTGCCAGCAGTCCAAGCCTAGTGAGCACAGATACGCAGTATTTT
>TRBV3-1/TRBV3-2|-|TRBD2|TRBJ2-1
CASSLWEGYNEQFF
TGTGCCAGCAGCCTGTGGGAGGGGTACAATGAGCAGTTCTTC
>TRBV6-2/TRBV6-3|-|-|TRBJ1-4
CASSYIYSPLSEKLFF
TGTGCCAGCAGTTACATCTACTCGCCGTTGAGTGAAAAACTGTTTTTT
>TRBV27|-|-|TRBJ1-2
CASSSRVDYGYTF
TGTGCCAGCAGTTCCAGGGTAGACTATGGCTACACCTTC
>TRBV4-1|-|TRBD2|TRBJ2-2
CASSPRTSGRSEGELFF
TGCGCCAGCAGCCCCCGGACTAGCGGGCGGTCAGAGGGGGAGCTGTTTTTT
>TRBV3-1/TRBV3-2|-|TRBD1|TRBJ1-1
CASSQRTGGNTEAFF
TGTGCCAGCAGCCAGAGGACAGGAGGGAACACTGAAGCTTTCTTT
>TRBV2|-|TRBD2|TRBJ2-1
CASSEEGGRQRNKQFF
TGTGCCAGCAGTGAGGAAGGCGGGAGGCAACGCAATAAGCAGTTCTTC
>TRBV18|-|TRBD1|TRBJ2-1
CASSPQMKGQGDEQFF
TGTGCCAGCTCACCTCAGATGAAAGGACAGGGTGATGAGCAGTTCTTC
>TRBV5-6|-|-|TRBJ2-3
CASSKGQFTDTQYF
TGTGCCAGCAGCAAGGGACAATTCACAGATACGCAGTATTTT
>TRBV27|-|TRBD1|TRBJ1-1
CASSFGQGSAEAFF
TGTGCCAGCAGTTTCGGACAGGGATCAGCTGAAGCTTTCTTT
>TRBV28|-|TRBD1|TRBJ1-3
CTSSLVTGAGNTIYF
TGTACCAGCAGTTTAGTAACAGGGGCCGGAAACACCATATATTTT
>TRBV20-1|-|TRBD2|TRBJ2-3
CSASKTSGSGTDTQYF
TGCAGTGCTAGTAAAACTAGCGGGAGCGGCACAGATACGCAGTATTTT
>TRBV7-2|-|-|TRBJ2-1
CASNINPRGARDEQFF
TGTGCCAGCAATATTAATCCTCGCGGAGCGCGAGATGAGCAGTTCTTC
>TRBV3-1/TRBV3-2|-|TRBD2|TRBJ2-3
CASSQGWLAGTDTQYF
TGTGCCAGCAGCCAAGGATGGCTAGCGGGCACAGATACGCAGTATTTT
>TRBV28|once|TRBD2|TRBJ2-7
CASSLISLAAYEQYF
TGTGCCAGCAGTTTAATATCACTAGCGGCCTACGAGCAGTACTTC
>TRBV15|-|-|TRBJ2-3
CATSRVSRSDTQYF
TGTGCCACCAGCAGAGTCAGTCGCTCAGATACGCAGTATTTT
>TRBV6-1|once|TRBD1|TRBJ2-2
CASSEDRDSRNTGELFF
TGTGCCAGCAGTGAGGACAGGGACTCTCGGAACACCGGGGAGCTGTTTTTT
>TRBV9|few|-|TRBJ2-3
CASSASVRDTQYF
TGTGCCAGCAGCGCGTCCGTTAGAGATACGCAGTATTTT
>TRBV18|-|TRBD2|TRBJ2-1
CASSPPSGNDNEQFF
TGTGCCAGCTCACCACCTAGCGGGAACGACAATGAGCAGTTCTTC
>TRBV29-1|-|-|TRBJ2-5
CSVEVPYAAQETQYF
TGCAGCGTTGAAGTTCCCTACGCCGCCCAAGAGACCCAGTACTTC
>TRBV5-8|-|TRBD1|TRBJ2-3
CASSLRTGTDTQYF
TGTGCCAGCAGCCTTAGGACAGGGACAGATACGCAGTATTTT
>TRBV28|-|-|TRBJ2-6
CASTAASGANVLTF
TGTGCCAGCACGGCGGCTTCTGGGGCCAACGTCCTGACTTTC
>TRBV7-2|-|TRBD2|TRBJ2-5
CASSQVTSGSETQYF
TGTGCCAGCAGCCAGGTGACTAGCGGGAGTGAGACCCAGTACTTC
>TRBV11-2|once|TRBD1|TRBJ2-3
CASSLGQGATDTQYF
TGTGCCAGCAGCTTGGGACAGGGAGCAACGGATACGCAGTATTTT
>TRBV7-2|-|-|TRBJ2-7
CASSPSQGPQGGQYF
TGTGCCAGCAGCCCCTCACAGGGTCCGCAGGGGGGGCAGTACTTC
>TRBV6-5|-|-|TRBJ1-5
CASRTTGNQPQHF
TGTGCCAGCAGGACGACAGGCAATCAGCCCCAGCATTTT
>TRBV2|-|TRBD2|TRBJ2-3
CASSEGWPGDYTDTQYF
TGTGCCAGCAGTGAAGGGTGGCCCGGGGACTACACAGATACGCAGTATTTT
>TRBV12-3/TRBV12-4|once|-|TRBJ1-5
CASRSLGPQHF
TGTGCCAGCAGGTCGCTAGGGCCCCAGCATTTT
>TRBV7-9|-|-|TRBJ2-4
CASSLMSGLAKNIQYF
TGTGCCAGCAGCTTGATGAGCGGGCTAGCCAAAAACATTCAGTACTTC
>TRBV30|-|-|TRBJ2-5
CAWGGAETQYF
TGTGCCTGGGGTGGGGCAGAGACCCAGTACTTC
>TRBV7-2|-|TRBD1|TRBJ1-2
CASSPDRAGYGYTF
TGTGCCAGCAGCCCGGACAGGGCGGGCTATGGCTACACCTTC
>TRBV3-1/TRBV3-2|few|TRBD1|TRBJ1-1
CASSQGQGITEAFF
TGTGCCAGCAGCCAGGGACAGGGGATCACTGAAGCTTTCTTT
>TRBV9|-|-|TRBJ1-5
CASSSDSSNQPQHF
TGTGCCAGCAGCTCGGACAGTAGCAATCAGCCCCAGCATTTT
>TRBV11-2|few|TRBD1|TRBJ2-2
CASSLLRTGGLFF
TGTGCCAGCAGCCTACTGAGGACAGGTGGGCTGTTTTTT
>TRBV7-2|-|TRBD1|TRBJ1-2
CASSSPGQGYGYTF
TGTGCCAGCAGCTCCCCGGGACAGGGCTATGGCTACACCTTC
>TRBV27|-|-|TRBJ1-6
CASSFAGAGSPLHF
TGTGCCAGCAGTTTTGCAGGCGCCGGTTCACCCCTCCACTTT
>TRBV7-9|-|TRBD2|TRBJ2-5
CASSERASGRGETQYF
TGTGCCAGCAGCGAGAGGGCTAGCGGGAGGGGAGAGACCCAGTACTTC
>TRBV5-1|few|-|TRBJ1-2
CASSLDGDYGYTF
TGCGCCAGCAGCTTGGACGGGGACTATGGCTACACCTTC
>TRBV2|-|TRBD1|TRBJ2-5
CASSNRGQATETQYF
TGTGCCAGCAGCAACAGGGGGCAGGCAACGGAGACCCAGTACTTC
>TRBV11-2|-|TRBD1|TRBJ2-3
CASSRDRFFTDTQYF
TGTGCCAGCAGCCGGGACAGGTTTTTCACAGATACGCAGTATTTT
>TRBV10-3|-|-|TRBJ1-4
CAISESRGLTNEKLFF
TGTGCCATCAGTGAGTCCAGGGGCCTAACTAATGAAAAACTGTTTTTT
>TRBV28|-|TRBD1|TRBJ2-1
CASRDRVRNNEQFF
TGTGCCAGCAGAGACAGGGTTCGTAACAATGAGCAGTTCTTC
>TRBV5-4|once|-|TRBJ1-2
CASSPSMGQGNYGYTF
TGTGCCAGCAGCCCCTCCATGGGGCAGGGAAACTATGGCTACACCTTC
>TRBV7-3|-|TRBD2|TRBJ2-3
CASSLTAGGGEDTQYF
TGTGCCAGCAGCTTAACCGCGGGAGGCGGGGAAGATACGCAGTATTTT
>TRBV5-1|once|-|TRBJ1-4
CASSSIVGGGTLFF
TGCGCCAGCAGCTCTATCGTCGGGGGAGGGACACTGTTTTTT
>TRBV5-1|-|TRBD1|TRBJ1-1
CASSLAPSGTADTEAFF
TGCGCCAGCAGCCTAGCCCCTTCCGGGACAGCCGACACTGAAGCTTTCTTT
>TRBV7-2|-|-|TRBJ2-1
CASSPDLTSYNEQFF
TGTGCCAGCAGCCCCGACTTAACCTCCTACAATGAGCAGTTCTTC
>TRBV28|-|-|TRBJ1-5
CASSRRAVQPQHF
TGTGCCAGCAGCCGGCGGGCAGTTCAGCCCCAGCATTTT
>TRBV6-2/TRBV6-3|-|-|TRBJ2-7
CASSYWTVGFYEQYF
TGTGCCAGCAGTTACTGGACAGTGGGATTTTACGAGCAGTACTTC
>TRBV5-1|-|TRBD1|TRBJ2-1
CASSKDRVVAYNEQFF
TGCGCCAGCAGCAAGGACAGGGTTGTCGCCTACAATGAGCAGTTCTTC
>TRBV3-1/TRBV3-2|once|TRBD2|TRBJ2-5
CASSPTSGGKETQYF
TGTGCCAGCAGCCCGACTAGCGGGGGGAAAGAGACCCAGTACTTC
>TRBV29-1|-|TRBD2|TRBJ2-5
CSVDAGEETQYF
TGCAGCGTTGATGCGGGAGAAGAGACCCAGTACTTC
>TRBV7-9|-|-|TRBJ1-2
CASSLVGGYGYTF
TGTGCCAGCAGCTTAGTAGGGGGCTATGGCTACACCTTC
>TRBV9|-|TRBD2|TRBJ2-1
CASSETSTGSYNEQFF
TGTGCCAGCAGCGAGACTAGCACAGGCTCCTACAATGAGCAGTTCTTC
>TRBV9|-|TRBD2|TRBJ2-1
CASSAGLAGVYGEQFF
TGTGCCAGCAGCGCGGGACTAGCGGGAGTCTACGGTGAGCAGTTCTTC
>TRBV5-6|-|TRBD2|TRBJ2-7
CASSSTQLAGHYEQYF
TGTGCCAGCAGCTCGACCCAACTAGCGGGACACTACGAGCAGTACTTC